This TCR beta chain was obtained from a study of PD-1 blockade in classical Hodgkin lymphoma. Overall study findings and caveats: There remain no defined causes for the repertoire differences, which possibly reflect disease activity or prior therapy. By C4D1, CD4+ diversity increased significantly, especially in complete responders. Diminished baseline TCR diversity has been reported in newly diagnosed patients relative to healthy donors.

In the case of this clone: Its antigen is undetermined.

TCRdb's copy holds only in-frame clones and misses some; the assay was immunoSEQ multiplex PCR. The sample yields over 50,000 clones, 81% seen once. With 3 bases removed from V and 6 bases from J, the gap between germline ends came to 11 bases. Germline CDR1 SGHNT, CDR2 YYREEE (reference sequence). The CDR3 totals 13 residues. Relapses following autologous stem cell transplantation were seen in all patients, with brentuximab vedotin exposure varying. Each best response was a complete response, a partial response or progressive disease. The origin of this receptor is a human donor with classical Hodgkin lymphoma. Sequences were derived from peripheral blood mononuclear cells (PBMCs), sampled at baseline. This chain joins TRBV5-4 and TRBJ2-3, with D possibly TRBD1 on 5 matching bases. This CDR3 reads CASSSQDSDTQYF. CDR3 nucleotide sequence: TGTGCCAGCAGCTCACAGGATTCGGATACGCAGTATTTT.